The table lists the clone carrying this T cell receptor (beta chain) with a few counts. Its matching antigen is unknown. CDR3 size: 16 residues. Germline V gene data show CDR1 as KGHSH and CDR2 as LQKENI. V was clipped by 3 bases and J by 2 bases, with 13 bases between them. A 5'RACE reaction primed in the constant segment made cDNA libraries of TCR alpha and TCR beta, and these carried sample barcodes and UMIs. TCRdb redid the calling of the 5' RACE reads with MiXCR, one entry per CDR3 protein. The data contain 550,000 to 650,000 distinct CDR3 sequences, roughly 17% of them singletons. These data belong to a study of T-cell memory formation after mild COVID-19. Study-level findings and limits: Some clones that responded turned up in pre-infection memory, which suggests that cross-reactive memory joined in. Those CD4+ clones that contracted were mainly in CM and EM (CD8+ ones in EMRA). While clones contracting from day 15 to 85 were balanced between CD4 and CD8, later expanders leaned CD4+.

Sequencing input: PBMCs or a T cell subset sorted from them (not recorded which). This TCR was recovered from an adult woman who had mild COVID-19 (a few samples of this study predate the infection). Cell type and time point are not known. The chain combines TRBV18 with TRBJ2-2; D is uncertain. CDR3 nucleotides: TGTGCCAGCTCACCTTTCGGACCCGGAAACACCGGGGAGCTGTTTTTT. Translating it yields CASSPFGPGNTGELFF. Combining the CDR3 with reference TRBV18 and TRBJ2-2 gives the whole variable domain NAGVMQNPRHLVRRRGQEARLRCSPMKGHSHVYWYRQLPEEGLKFMVYLQKENIIDESGMPKERFSAEFPKEGPSILRIQQVVRGDSAAYFCASSPFGPGNTGELFFGEGSRLTVL.